This entry lists 10 T cell receptor beta chains sequenced from one sample in a study of T cell responses to AZD1222 COVID-19 vaccine. Only in-frame clones appear in the TCRdb table, and some are missing; sequencing was by immunoSEQ multiplex PCR. The sample records about 120,000 clones, 90% being singletons. The starting material was peripheral blood, obtained 28 days after the second dose of the MenACWY control vaccine. The receptors come from an adult who received the MenACWY meningococcal vaccine as a control.

The chain is built from TRBV5-3 and TRBJ2-5; 11 bases line up with TRBD1. TRBV5-3 qualifies as an ORF whose function is uncertain. The CDR3 length is 16 residues. J lost 5 bases, V lost 4 bases, and 10 bases had no gene match. The CDR3 DNA reads as TGTGCCAGAAGCGGCGCAAGGACAGGGGGCGTGGAGACCCAGTACTTC. Protein sequence: CARSGARTGGVETQYF.

V gene TRBV28 combines with J gene TRBJ1-4; 9 nucleotides line up with TRBD1. The CDR3 runs to 19 residues. Germline loops: CDR1 MDHEN, CDR2 SYDVKM. The trim removed 2 bases at V and 0 bases at J, leaving 10 bases unmatched. The CDR3 DNA follows: TGTGCCAGCAGTTTACCGAAGGGACAGGGAATAACAACTAATGAAAAACTGTTTTTT. This sequence encodes CASSLPKGQGITTNEKLFF.

The chain links TRBV19 to TRBJ1-5, with a possible D match to TRBD1 (5 bases). Germline V gene lookup returns CDR1 LNHDA and CDR2 SQIVND (reference sequence). The CDR3 loop spans 15 amino acids. V dropped 3 bases and J dropped 3 bases, with 12 bases sitting between them. As DNA, the CDR3 is TGTGCCAGTAGTATCGGAGGGGCCTTCAATCAGCCCCAGCATTTT. Amino acids: CASSIGGAFNQPQHF.

The chain couples TRBV4-1 to TRBJ2-5; 8 bases line up with TRBD2. This CDR3 contains 16 residues. Germline lookup yields CDR1 MGHRA and CDR2 YSYEKL. V lost 1 base to trimming and J lost 2 bases; unmatched junction nucleotides: 6. As DNA, the CDR3 is TGCGCCAGCAGCCAAGCCATAGCGGGGATTCAAGAGACCCAGTACTTC. Translated, it gives CASSQAIAGIQETQYF.

The chain combines TRBV24-1 with TRBJ1-1, with TRBD1 identical over 7 bases. V was pared by 2 bases and J by 4 bases, with 9 bases of the junction left unmatched. The CDR3 is 16 amino acids. Looked up from germline, CDR1 is KGHDR and CDR2 is SFDVKD. For the CDR3, the DNA is TGTGCCACCAGTGATTCCGGCACAGGGGCGCTCACTGAAGCTTTCTTT. Translating gives CATSDSGTGALTEAFF.

The chain joins TRBV7-9 to TRBJ2-1; no firm D call. Germline CDR1 and CDR2: SEHNR and FQNEAQ (reference sequence). The V gene lost 5 bases and the J gene lost 7 bases, with 9 bases spanning the gap. The CDR3 has 12 residues. CDR3 bases: TGTGCCAGCAGCCCGGCAGTGAATGAGCAGTTCTTC. Its protein is CASSPAVNEQFF.

The CDR3 bases are TGCAGCGTTGAAGGGGACACCACAGATACGCAGTATTTT. This translates into CSVEGDTTDTQYF. The chain carries TRBV29-1 and TRBJ2-3, with D perhaps matching TRBD1 (6 bases). The CDR3 has 13 residues. Germline V CDR1 and CDR2: SQVTM, ANQGSEA. V lost 1 base, J lost 2 bases, and 7 bases lay in between.

V gene TRBV7-6 combines with J gene TRBJ1-4; 10 bases line up with TRBD1. There are 16 residues in the CDR3. CDR1 SGHVS and CDR2 FNYEAQ come from the germline V gene. The junction had 5 bases not matched to a gene; V was cut back by 7 bases and J by 0 bases. In nucleotides, the CDR3 is TGTGCCAGCAAGCGACAGGGGGCTGCAACTAATGAAAAACTGTTTTTT. This gives the protein CASKRQGAATNEKLFF.

The chain couples TRBV4-3 to TRBJ2-4; D assignment may be TRBD1 or TRBD2 (5 bases each). V dropped 3 bases and J dropped 0 bases, with 15 bases sitting between them. The CDR3 sequence is 17 residues long. Germline CDR1 is LGHNA and CDR2 is YSLEER. Written as DNA, the CDR3 is TGCGCCAGCAGCCATACCGGGGCAGGGCTAGCCAAAAACATTCAGTACTTC. This gives the protein CASSHTGAGLAKNIQYF.

CDR3 bases: TGTGCCAGCTCACCAACGGACAGAATCGGTCTAGCCTCCACCTTC. This translates into CASSPTDRIGLASTF. The chain carries TRBV18 and TRBJ1-2, with a possible D match to TRBD1 (6 bases). Trimming cost V 2 bases and J 13 bases, with 23 bases left between them. The CDR3 sequence is 15 residues long. Germline assignment: CDR1 KGHSH and CDR2 LQKENI.